Listed below are T cell receptor beta chains from one sample, sequenced in a study of blood T cell repertoires in COVID-19. Data came from immunoSEQ multiplex PCR; TCRdb stores just in-frame clones and leaves some out. The sample carries 180,000 or so clones, around 85% recorded once. The material sequenced was peripheral blood. The source is a man aged 60 to 75 with acute or convalescent COVID-19. Each CDR3 is given with its conserved first and last residue. A D gene is named only where the DNA matches it firmly. A clone size is listed for some rows: how often the clone was seen (once, few, many), or a class if it is expanded.

>TRBJ1-1|15|NA|TRBV21-1|NA
CASLNRDSMNTEAFF
TGTGCCAGCTTAAATCGCGACAGTATGAACACTGAAGCTTTCTTT
>TRBJ1-1|15|NA|TRBV19|NA
CASSIVGQGQTEAFF
TGTGCCAGTAGTATAGTCGGTCAGGGGCAGACTGAAGCTTTCTTT
>TRBJ2-7|15|NA|TRBV7-2|NA
CASSRGGTGPYEQYF
TGTGCCAGCAGCCGGGGGGGGACAGGGCCCTACGAGCAGTACTTC
>TRBJ1-4|16|NA|TRBV25-1|NA
CASSSTAPATNEKLFF
TGTGCCAGCAGTTCGACAGCTCCTGCAACTAATGAAAAACTGTTTTTT
>TRBJ1-5|17|NA|TRBV10-1|NA
CASSEEDHPGSNQPQHF
TGCGCCAGCAGTGAGGAGGATCATCCGGGAAGCAATCAGCCCCAGCATTTT
>TRBJ2-5|14|NA|TRBV7-3|NA
CASSFSGGGGTQYF
TGTGCCAGCAGCTTCAGTGGAGGGGGCGGGACCCAGTACTTC
>TRBJ2-7|16|once|TRBV28|NA
CASSLIAVGSSYEQYF
TGTGCCAGCAGTTTAATAGCAGTTGGGAGCTCCTACGAGCAGTACTTC
>TRBJ1-3|14|few|TRBV16|NA
CASTRYASGNTIYF
TGTGCCAGCACCCGGTATGCCTCTGGAAACACCATATATTTT
>TRBJ2-2|15|NA|TRBV27|NA
CASSLPGDPTGELFF
TGTGCCAGCAGTTTACCAGGGGACCCCACCGGGGAGCTGTTTTTT
>TRBJ2-5|15|NA|TRBV7-6|TRBD2
CASSLGGLTYETQYF
TGTGCCAGCAGCTTAGGGGGACTAACTTACGAGACCCAGTACTTC
>TRBJ2-5|17|NA|TRBV11-3|TRBD2
CASSLGIEGGPQETQYF
TGTGCCAGCAGCTTAGGGATCGAGGGAGGGCCCCAAGAGACCCAGTACTTC
>TRBJ2-3|12|NA|TRBV11-3|NA
CASSFSGDTQYF
TGTGCCAGCAGCTTTAGCGGAGATACGCAGTATTTT
>TRBJ1-6|13|NA|TRBV19|NA
CASSRDRGAPLHF
TGTGCCAGTAGTAGAGACCGAGGTGCGCCCCTCCACTTT
>TRBJ2-1|13|NA|TRBV28|TRBD2
CASSPGTRVEQFF
TGTGCCAGCAGCCCCGGGACTAGGGTGGAGCAGTTCTTC
>TRBJ2-3|16|NA|TRBV24-1|NA
CATSDWDGRATDTQYF
TGTGCCACCAGTGATTGGGATGGCAGGGCCACAGATACGCAGTATTTT
>TRBJ1-4|18|NA|TRBV9|TRBD1
CASSVEVGGSATNEKLFF
TGTGCCAGCAGCGTAGAGGTAGGGGGCTCTGCAACTAATGAAAAACTGTTTTTT
>TRBJ2-3|13|NA|TRBV30|NA
CAWSTLRADTQYF
TGTGCCTGGAGTACACTGAGGGCAGATACGCAGTATTTT
>TRBJ1-1|13|few|TRBV5-1|NA
CASSLEFVSEAFF
TGCGCCAGCAGCTTGGAATTCGTGTCTGAAGCTTTCTTT
>TRBJ2-3|14|NA|TRBV28|NA
CASSLSSGTDTQYF
TGTGCCAGCAGTTTATCGTCGGGCACAGATACGCAGTATTTT
>TRBJ2-1|15|NA|TRBV7-6|NA
CASSPGSLSYNEQFF
TGTGCCAGCAGCCCCGGTTCCCTCTCCTACAATGAGCAGTTCTTC
>TRBJ2-6|15|NA|TRBV7-9|NA
CASSPSVAGANVLTF
TGTGCCAGCAGCCCAAGCGTGGCTGGGGCCAACGTCCTGACTTTC
>TRBJ2-2|17|NA|TRBV11-2|TRBD1
CASSLADDRENTGELFF
TGTGCCAGCAGCTTAGCGGACGACAGGGAGAACACCGGGGAGCTGTTTTTT
>TRBJ2-7|14|NA|TRBV3-1/TRBV3-2|TRBD2
CASSQGLSFYEQYF
TGTGCCAGCAGCCAGGGACTATCTTTTTACGAGCAGTACTTC
>TRBJ2-5|17|NA|TRBV13|TRBD2
CASSLVGLAGNQETQYF
TGTGCCAGCAGCTTAGTGGGGCTAGCGGGAAACCAAGAGACCCAGTACTTC
>TRBJ2-1|14|NA|TRBV19|TRBD2
CASSRAGVTPEQFF
TGTGCCAGTAGTAGGGCGGGAGTTACGCCTGAGCAGTTCTTC
>TRBJ2-7|14|NA|TRBV27|TRBD2
CASRTGTRLGEQYF
TGTGCCAGCAGAACCGGGACTAGGCTTGGCGAGCAGTACTTC
>TRBJ1-2|15|NA|TRBV28|TRBD1
CASSPGTGTNYGYTF
TGTGCCAGCAGTCCTGGGACAGGAACTAACTATGGCTACACCTTC
>TRBJ2-7|15|NA|TRBV5-1|TRBD2
CASSWGTSGTYEQYF
TGCGCCAGCAGTTGGGGGACTAGCGGAACCTACGAGCAGTACTTC